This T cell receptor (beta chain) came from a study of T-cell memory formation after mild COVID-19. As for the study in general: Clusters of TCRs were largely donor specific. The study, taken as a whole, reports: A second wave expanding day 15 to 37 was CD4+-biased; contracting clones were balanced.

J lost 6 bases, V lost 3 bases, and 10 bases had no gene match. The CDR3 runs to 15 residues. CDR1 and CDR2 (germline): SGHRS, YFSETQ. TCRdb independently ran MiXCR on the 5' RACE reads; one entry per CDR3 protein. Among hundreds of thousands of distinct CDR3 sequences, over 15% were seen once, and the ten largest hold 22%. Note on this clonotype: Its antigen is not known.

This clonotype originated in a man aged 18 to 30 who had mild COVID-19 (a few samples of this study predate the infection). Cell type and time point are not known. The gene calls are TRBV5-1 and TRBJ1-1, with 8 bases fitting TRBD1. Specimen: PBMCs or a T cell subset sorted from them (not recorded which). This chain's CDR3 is CASSYRGQVTAEAFF. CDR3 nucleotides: TGCGCCAGCAGCTACAGGGGACAGGTTACCGCTGAAGCTTTCTTT.